These 8 T cell receptor beta chains share one sample of origin, sequenced in a study of blood T cell repertoires in COVID-19 (dated by TCRdb to about 2020). Library generation was performed with the immunoSEQ multiplex PCR assay. As stored in TCRdb, this immuneACCESS dataset retains in-frame rearrangements with V and J assigned. A fraction of the clones does not appear; measured against another copy, unresolved V genes explain less than half of the discrepancy, and the remainder lacks a known reason. Within this sample are fewer than 400,000 clones, with 92% of them counted one time only. The ten largest clones represent roughly 18% of the sample. Sequencing input: PBMCs or T cells enriched from blood (not recorded which). These receptors were taken from a woman younger than 45 who had recovered from COVID-19.

V is TRBV18 and J is TRBJ2-2; a possible D gene is TRBD1 (5 bases). This CDR3 has 13 residues. Germline V CDR1 and CDR2: KGHSH, LQKENI. Trimming pared 2 bases from V and 6 bases from J, leaving 7 bases between. The CDR3 here is CASSPDSPGELFF. The DNA for the CDR3 is TGTGCCAGCTCACCAGACAGCCCCGGGGAGCTGTTTTTT.

The chain employs TRBV27 and TRBJ1-1; 7 bases map to TRBD1. The CDR3 is 15 amino acids. The V segment lost 5 bases and the J segment 4 bases; nucleotides outside the gene matches: 10. Looked up from germline, CDR1 is MNHEY and CDR2 is SMNVEV (reference sequence). DNA of the CDR3: TGTGCCAGCAGTCCGACGACAGGGCGAATCACTGAAGCTTTCTTT. Translated, it gives CASSPTTGRITEAFF.

The chain links TRBV5-1 to TRBJ1-6, with 11 positions matching TRBD1. The CDR3 consists of 16 residues. V trimming: 0 bases; J trimming: 7 bases; junction bases outside the gene matches: 3. Germline V gene sequence: CDR1 SGHRS, CDR2 YFSETQ. The CDR3 bases are TGCGCCAGCAGCTTGGCGGGACAGGGGGGCAATTCACCCCTCCACTTT. Translation: CASSLAGQGGNSPLHF.

The genes are TRBV14 and TRBJ2-2, with 12 nucleotides matching TRBD2. This CDR3 contains 15 residues. With V trimmed by 4 bases and J by 9 bases, 6 bases remained unmatched. The germline V gene encodes CDR1 SGHDN and CDR2 FVKESK. Here the CDR3 reads CASSPGLAGHRELFF. Here the CDR3 DNA reads TGTGCCAGCAGCCCGGGACTAGCGGGCCACCGGGAGCTGTTTTTT.

For the CDR3, the DNA is TGTGCCAGCAGCTTGGGAGGAGGGCGGACGCATGAGCAGTTCTTC. Its translation: CASSLGGGRTHEQFF. The chain carries TRBV5-4 and TRBJ2-1; tentative D call: TRBD2 (6 bases). V was shortened by 0 bases and J by 8 bases, with 15 bases between the two germline ends. The CDR3 runs to 15 residues. Germline V gene data show CDR1 as SGHNT and CDR2 as YYREEE (reference sequence).

V usage is TRBV4-3 and J usage is TRBJ2-2, with D perhaps matching TRBD1 (5 bases). Germline CDR1 is LGHNA and CDR2 is YSLEER. The CDR3 covers 14 residues. Trimming removed 0 bases from V and 3 bases from J, with 5 bases in between. CDR3 DNA: TGCGCCAGCAGCCAAGAAGGGGACACCGGGGAGCTGTTTTTT. It encodes CASSQEGDTGELFF.

The rearrangement joins TRBV18 to TRBJ2-2; D is unresolved. Trimming pared 6 bases from V and 4 bases from J, leaving 6 bases between. The CDR3 is made up of 12 amino acids. Germline V lookup: CDR1 KGHSH, CDR2 LQKENI. The CDR3 coding sequence is TGTGCCAGCTCCTACGTCACCGGGGAGCTGTTTTTT. It specifies CASSYVTGELFF.

V usage is TRBV15 and J usage is TRBJ2-5; 7 bases match TRBD2. The CDR3 spans 11 residues. The trim removed 8 bases at V and 3 bases at J, leaving 0 bases unmatched. Germline CDR1 reads LNHNV; CDR2 reads YYDKDF (reference sequence). CDR3 nucleotide sequence: TGTGCCACCGCGGGAGAAGAGACCCAGTACTTC. Encoded protein: CATAGEETQYF.